This T cell receptor (beta chain) emerged from a study of blood T cell repertoires in COVID-19. About the study: Sites across the United States, Italy and Spain contributed samples from acute and convalescent COVID-19. Sources were T cells, B-cell-depleted T cells, or PBMCs; the material itself was cDNA or gDNA.

There are 18 residues in the CDR3. With V trimmed by 1 base and J by 7 bases, 13 bases remained unmatched. Germline lookup yields CDR1 LGHNA and CDR2 YNFKEQ. As originally analysed: It was from reference gene primer amplification that nucleated cell counts were estimated. Sequenced by immunoSEQ multiplex PCR; TCRdb stores in-frame clones only, minus some. D and trimming come from the DNA, and the V and J calls and clone size come from that table. The profile covers about 300,000 clones, with 85% to 90% appearing a single time and approximately 4.3% taken by the ten largest. This clone appeared a few times.

This TCR was sampled from a man aged 35 to 55 with acute or convalescent COVID-19. The specimen sequenced was peripheral blood. The chain joins TRBV4-2 to TRBJ2-2; 9 positions agree with TRBD2. The CDR3 bases are TGTGCCAGCAGCCAAGCCGAACTAGCGGGTTCTGAGGGCGGGGAGCTGTTTTTT. It translates to CASSQAELAGSEGGELFF.